The next 29 T cell receptor beta chains were all read from a single sample in a study of radiotherapy plus CTLA-4 blockade in lung cancer. Clones were read by immunoSEQ multiplex PCR, and TCRdb kept only the in-frame ones, dropping some. This repertoire shows approximately 32,000 clones, roughly 71% found once; its top ten account for around 4%. Sequenced material: peripheral blood, taken from a patient treated with radiotherapy plus ipilimumab. Receptor source: a human donor with non-small cell lung cancer who had stable disease on radiotherapy plus ipilimumab.

The J gene is TRBJ2-5, the V gene TRBV5-6; D is uncertain. This CDR3 spans 13 amino acids. Germline values: CDR1 SGHDT, CDR2 YYEEEE. The V end was cut by 0 bases, the J end by 3 bases, with 6 bases between. The CDR3 is CASSLGLKETQYF. The CDR3 DNA is TGTGCCAGCAGCTTGGGGCTGAAAGAGACCCAGTACTTC. The whole variable domain, filled in from reference TRBV5-6 and TRBJ2-5, reads DAGVTQSPTHLIKTRGQQVTLRCSPKSGHDTVSWYQQALGQGPQFIFQYYEEEERQRGNFPDRFSGHQFPNYSSELNVNALLLGDSALYLCASSLGLKETQYFGPGTRLLVL.

This clone came up a few times. J is TRBJ1-5 and V is TRBV27; the D gene is possibly TRBD1 (5 bases). The germline V gene has CDR1 MNHEY and CDR2 SMNVEV (reference sequence). V lost 2 bases and J 1 base, leaving 15 bases between the germline ends. CDR3 size: 17 residues. The CDR3 loop is CASSLIAGPLSNQPQHF. CDR3 DNA sequence: TGTGCCAGCAGTTTAATCGCGGGGCCCCTCAGCAATCAGCCCCAGCATTTT.

V is TRBV27 and J is TRBJ1-2; no clear D. Germline V gives CDR1 MNHEY, CDR2 SMNVEV (reference sequence). The V end was cut by 6 bases, the J end by 5 bases, with 16 bases between. This CDR3 comprises 14 residues. CDR3 nucleotide sequence: TGTGCCAGCAGCCCCAGAAGAAGGGTGTATGGCTACACCTTC. Translation gives CASSPRRRVYGYTF.

The chain uses TRBV13 and TRBJ2-1, with 10 bases fitting TRBD2. The V and J ends lost 6 bases and 5 bases, in that order; junction bases with no gene match: 10. The germline V gene has CDR1 PRHDT and CDR2 FYEKMQ (reference sequence). The CDR3 is 16 amino acids. CDR3 coding DNA: TGTGCCAGCAGTTCCCTAGCGGGAGAATCTGACAATGAGCAGTTCTTC. Translated: CASSSLAGESDNEQFF.

V is TRBV5-4 and J is TRBJ2-7; the D gene is possibly TRBD1 (6 bases). V shed 3 bases and J shed 4 bases, with 17 bases lying between them. This CDR3 has 15 amino acids. CDR1 and CDR2 (germline): SGHNT, YYREEE (reference sequence). The CDR3 is CASSSPLQGTYEQYF. The DNA for the CDR3 is TGTGCCAGCAGCTCCCCTTTGCAGGGGACATACGAGCAGTACTTC. The full variable domain, its missing parts supplied by reference TRBV5-4 and TRBJ2-7, is ETGVTQSPTHLIKTRGQQVTLRCSSQSGHNTVSWYQQALGQGPQFIFQYYREEENGRGNFPPRFSGLQFPNYSSELNVNALELDDSALYLCASSSPLQGTYEQYFGPGTRLTVT.

The chain uses TRBV9 and TRBJ2-3, with D unclear. The CDR3 spans 14 residues. Per germline, CDR1 SGDLS and CDR2 YYNGEE. Trimming cost V 6 bases and J 0 bases, with 11 bases left between them. CDR3 coding DNA: TGTGCCAGCACCTATCGCGGTAGCACAGATACGCAGTATTTT. It translates to CASTYRGSTDTQYF.

This clone was observed a few times. The chain is built from TRBV5-4 and TRBJ1-6; 8 bases map to TRBD1. Germline CDR1 SGHNT, CDR2 YYREEE (reference sequence). V was clipped by 4 bases and J by 8 bases; unmatched bases: 8. CDR3 length equals 15 residues. CDR3 nucleotides: TGTGCCAGCAGCCGGACCCCGACAGGGGATTCACCCCTCCACTTT. Protein: CASSRTPTGDSPLHF.

This clone was picked up one time. This chain links TRBV2 with TRBJ2-5; the D gene is possibly TRBD2 (7 bases). The CDR3 is 20 amino acids. Looked up from germline, CDR1 is SNHLY and CDR2 is FYNNEI. V was cut by 8 bases and J by 0 bases, with 31 bases left in between. The CDR3 is CASRGPFKLFGGAHQETQYF. Here the CDR3 DNA reads TGTGCCAGCCGAGGACCCTTTAAATTGTTTGGGGGGGCTCACCAAGAGACCCAGTACTTC.

J is TRBJ2-7 and V is TRBV5-1; TRBD1 matches 7 bases. The junction had 13 bases not matched to a gene; V was cut back by 4 bases and J by 3 bases. Germline V gene lookup returns CDR1 SGHRS and CDR2 YFSETQ. The length of the CDR3 is 16 residues. CDR3 in amino acids: CASSPPHDRVVYEQYF. CDR3 nucleotides: TGCGCCAGCAGCCCCCCCCACGACAGGGTAGTCTACGAGCAGTACTTC. Together with reference TRBV5-1 and TRBJ2-7, the CDR3 gives the full variable domain: KAGVTQTPRYLIKTRGQQVTLSCSPISGHRSVSWYQQTPGQGLQFLFEYFSETQRNKGNFPGRFSGRQFSNSRSEMNVSTLELGDSALYLCASSPPHDRVVYEQYFGPGTRLTVT.

The chain joins TRBV2 to TRBJ1-2; D unresolved. The V gene lost 2 bases and the J gene lost 4 bases, with 8 bases spanning the gap. CDR3 length: 13 residues. The germline gives CDR1 SNHLY, CDR2 FYNNEI. This CDR3 reads CASSERSGYGYTF. Here the CDR3 DNA reads TGTGCCAGCAGTGAAAGGTCGGGCTATGGCTACACCTTC.

The chain has TRBV29-1 and TRBJ2-2; D uncertain. CDR1 and CDR2 (germline): SQVTM, ANQGSEA. CDR3 length: 19 residues. Deletions cut 5 bases from V and 1 base from J, with 26 bases between. The CDR3 region is CSVWGSELQRKKNTGELFF. The DNA of the CDR3 is TGCAGCGTTTGGGGATCCGAACTACAAAGAAAAAAGAACACCGGGGAGCTGTTTTTT.

Comments on this clone: A junction boundary mismatches the germline segment, possibly from a read error. V is TRBV7-7 and J is TRBJ2-1; possibly TRBD1 for D (5 bases). Germline CDR1 reads SSHAT; CDR2 reads FNYEAQ (reference sequence). This CDR3 is built from 14 residues. The CDR3 loop reads CASSVDKAGNEQFF. In DNA form, the CDR3 reads TGTGCTAGCAGCGTGGACAAAGCCGGCAATGAGCAGTTCTTC.

The chain joins TRBV6-5 to TRBJ1-1; D uncertain. Germline CDR1 reads MNHEY; CDR2 reads SVGAGI. The CDR3 runs 15 residues. V lost 0 bases to trimming and J lost 2 bases, with 10 bases between them. CDR3 bases: TGTGCCAGCAGTTACTCTAGGGCGTCAAACACTGAAGCTTTCTTT. Residues: CASSYSRASNTEAFF.

This clone is medium-sized within its sample. This chain uses TRBV10-3 with TRBJ2-7; no clear D. CDR1 and CDR2 (germline): ENHRY, SYGVKD. The germline V and J ends were trimmed by 2 bases and 4 bases, with 3 bases remaining between them. The CDR3 sequence is 11 residues long. The CDR3 protein is CAISEKYEQYF. The CDR3 region has the DNA TGTGCCATCAGTGAGAAGTACGAGCAGTACTTC.

V usage is TRBV5-1 and J usage is TRBJ1-2; D remains unclear. The V gene's germline CDR1 is SGHRS and CDR2 YFSETQ. Trimming shortened V by 0 bases and J by 7 bases, and 16 bases separated the two germline ends. The CDR3 is 15 amino acids. The chain's CDR3 is CASSLDNGYMGGYTF. The CDR3 DNA is TGCGCCAGCAGCTTGGATAATGGCTACATGGGTGGCTACACCTTC.

This chain joins TRBV4-3 and TRBJ2-1, with 9 bases that match TRBD2. Germline V gene lookup returns CDR1 LGHNA and CDR2 YSLEER. J lost 5 bases, V lost 1 base, and 9 bases had no gene match. This CDR3 region has 17 residues. The CDR3 DNA is TGCGCCAGCAGCCAAGGTCATGGCGGGAGGGCCCACAATGAGCAGTTCTTC. Translation gives CASSQGHGGRAHNEQFF.

The sample holds a few counts of this clone. The chain employs TRBV18 and TRBJ1-3, with 8 bases lining up with TRBD1. Looked up from germline, CDR1 is KGHSH and CDR2 is LQKENI. CDR3 length: 18 amino acids. V was clipped by 3 bases and J by 3 bases; unmatched bases: 13. In DNA form, the CDR3 reads TGTGCCAGCTCACCGACTACCCTACAGGGGGTTAATGGAAACACCATATATTTT. Protein product: CASSPTTLQGVNGNTIYF.

Written as DNA, the CDR3 is TGCGCCAGCAGTTCGCTCAGGCAGGGGGTCCACGAGCAGTACTTC. It translates to CASSSLRQGVHEQYF. The V gene is TRBV10-2, the J gene TRBJ2-7, with 7 bases matching TRBD1. V lost 5 bases to trimming and J lost 5 bases; unmatched junction nucleotides: 12. Germline V lookup: CDR1 WSHSY, CDR2 SAAADI. The CDR3 is made up of 15 amino acids.

The CDR3 here is CASSRTEGPSNEQFF. CDR3 sequence (DNA): TGTGCCAGCAGCCGGACGGAGGGGCCGTCCAATGAGCAGTTCTTC. The chain carries TRBV6-5 and TRBJ2-1; a weak D match, TRBD2 (6 bases). CDR3 length equals 15 residues. Germline V lookup: CDR1 MNHEY, CDR2 SVGAGI. Trimming stripped 6 bases from V and 6 bases from J, with 18 bases between.

The genes are TRBV6-6 and TRBJ1-2; no definite D call. V dropped 1 base and J dropped 10 bases, with 10 bases sitting between them. This CDR3 has 12 residues. Per germline, CDR1 MNHNY and CDR2 SVGAGI (reference sequence). The CDR3 loop reads CASSYLEMFYTF. The CDR3 DNA reads as TGTGCCAGCAGTTACTTGGAGATGTTCTACACCTTC.

The V and J genes are TRBV6-1 and TRBJ2-1; TRBD2 aligns across 12 bases. There are 15 residues in the CDR3. V shed 0 bases, J shed 14 bases, and the junction held 8 bases outside the gene matches. CDR1 and CDR2 (germline): MNHNS, SASEGT. The CDR3 coding sequence is TGTGCCAGCAGTGAAGCCCCGACTAGCGGGGGAAAAAAGTTCTTC. Translating gives CASSEAPTSGGKKFF.

CDR3 residues: CASSPPGVRNTEAFF. As DNA, the CDR3 is TGTGCCAGCTCACCACCGGGGGTGAGGAACACTGAAGCTTTCTTT. The chain employs TRBV18 and TRBJ1-1; D is possibly TRBD1 (5 bases). Germline V gene lookup returns CDR1 KGHSH and CDR2 LQKENI. The CDR3 has 15 residues. V lost 0 bases and J 1 base, leaving 9 bases between the germline ends.

The V gene is TRBV10-3, the J gene TRBJ1-1, with D possibly TRBD1 on 6 matching bases. This CDR3 has 13 residues. Trimming shortened V by 8 bases and J by 6 bases, and 16 bases separated the two germline ends. The germline V gene has CDR1 ENHRY and CDR2 SYGVKD. The CDR3, as DNA: TGTGCCATCCAAGACAGGCCTATCTCTGAAGCTTTCTTT. Residues: CAIQDRPISEAFF.

This rearrangement joins TRBV27 to TRBJ2-1; TRBD2 aligns across 9 bases. Trimming cost V 2 bases and J 2 bases; bases outside gene matches: 7. Germline assignment: CDR1 MNHEY and CDR2 SMNVEV (reference sequence). The CDR3 covers 17 residues. The CDR3 DNA follows: TGTGCCAGCAGTTTACGGAAGGCGGGAGGGCCCTACAATGAGCAGTTCTTC. It translates to CASSLRKAGGPYNEQFF.

V and J are TRBV5-6 and TRBJ2-2, with 7 bases that match TRBD2. The CDR3 sequence is 15 residues long. The V segment lost 2 bases and the J segment 4 bases; nucleotides outside the gene matches: 5. Germline-derived CDR1 and CDR2 are SGHDT and YYEEEE. CDR3 nucleotides: TGTGCCAGCAGCTTTGGGGGGGTTCGCACCGGGGAGCTGTTTTTT. Its protein product is CASSFGGVRTGELFF. Filled out from reference TRBV5-6 and TRBJ2-2, the complete variable domain reads DAGVTQSPTHLIKTRGQQVTLRCSPKSGHDTVSWYQQALGQGPQFIFQYYEEEERQRGNFPDRFSGHQFPNYSSELNVNALLLGDSALYLCASSFGGVRTGELFFGEGSRLTVL.

V is TRBV5-6 and J is TRBJ1-1; D is ambiguous. The CDR3 has 11 residues. Germline assignment: CDR1 SGHDT and CDR2 YYEEEE. V was shortened by 3 bases and J by 10 bases, with 10 bases between the two germline ends. CDR3 DNA sequence: TGTGCCAGCAGCTCCGTAGGGCCAGCTTTCTTT. Translation gives CASSSVGPAFF.

V gene TRBV27 combines with J gene TRBJ2-5; D may correspond to TRBD1 or TRBD2 (5 bases each). With 0 bases removed from V and 5 bases from J, the gap between germline ends came to 16 bases. Germline lookup yields CDR1 MNHEY and CDR2 SMNVEV (reference sequence). This CDR3 has 16 residues. The CDR3 nucleotides read TGTGCCAGCAGTTTATCCGGGGCAGCCTTGGGGGAGACCCAGTACTTC. It encodes CASSLSGAALGETQYF.

Only a few counts were recorded for this clone. The chain carries TRBV11-2 and TRBJ2-7; TRBD2 agrees at 14 bases. The V gene's germline CDR1 is SGHAT and CDR2 FQNNGV. The CDR3 runs to 14 residues. After removal of 8 bases from V and 7 bases from J, the junction contained 7 bases not matched to a gene. CDR3 protein: CASARLAGGLEQYF. CDR3 in DNA: TGTGCCAGCGCTAGACTAGCGGGAGGGCTTGAGCAGTACTTC.

The rearrangement uses TRBV11-1 and TRBJ2-7, with D uncertain. V was trimmed by 3 bases and J by 0 bases, leaving 9 bases between them. CDR3 size: 14 residues. Looked up from germline, CDR1 is SGHAT and CDR2 is FQDESV (reference sequence). CDR3 bases: TGTGCCAGCAGCTTCCAGGCGAGCTCCTACGAGCAGTACTTC. Protein sequence: CASSFQASSYEQYF.